This T cell receptor (beta chain) was identified in a study of cytomegalovirus exposure and HLA in healthy donors. Germline assignment: CDR1 SGHAT and CDR2 FQNNGV. This CDR3 is built from 13 residues. V was pared by 3 bases and J by 14 bases, with 19 bases between. Use of 60 Vbeta and 13 Jbeta primers characterized the PCR. TCRdb keeps only in-frame clones here, not all; method: immunoSEQ multiplex PCR. The data contain over 200,000 clones, roughly 90% of them singletons. The rearrangement uses TRBV11-2 and TRBJ2-5; D is uncertain. The clonotype originates from a woman under 30 in good health and CMV-seronegative. Sequenced input: PBMCs. CDR3 bases: TGTGCCAGCAGCTTTGTCCGTTCCTACGAGCAATACTTC. It codes for CASSFVRSYEQYF.